The TCR beta chain under discussion was sequenced for a study of blood T cell repertoires in COVID-19. Study overall: In each case, the material was cDNA or gDNA derived from T cells, B-cell-depleted T cells, or PBMCs.

CDR1 is SNHLY, CDR2 FYNNEI, per germline. Losses at the gene ends were 2 bases for V and 5 bases for J; bases not matched to a gene: 7. The CDR3 consists of 16 residues. Per the original methods: By means of reference gene primer amplification, nucleated cell counts were estimated. The method was immunoSEQ multiplex PCR; TCRdb's version includes in-frame clones alone and lacks a portion of them. For V, J and clone size, that table is used; D and trimming come from the DNA. The sample has fewer than 250,000 clones; around 80% are singletons. The receptor's source is a woman over 75 with acute or convalescent COVID-19. This rearrangement joins TRBV2 to TRBJ2-1; 9 nucleotides agree with TRBD2. Sequencing was performed on peripheral blood. CDR3 loop: CASSEPQRGADNEQFF. The DNA of the CDR3 is TGTGCCAGCAGTGAACCCCAGCGGGGGGCCGACAATGAGCAGTTCTTC.